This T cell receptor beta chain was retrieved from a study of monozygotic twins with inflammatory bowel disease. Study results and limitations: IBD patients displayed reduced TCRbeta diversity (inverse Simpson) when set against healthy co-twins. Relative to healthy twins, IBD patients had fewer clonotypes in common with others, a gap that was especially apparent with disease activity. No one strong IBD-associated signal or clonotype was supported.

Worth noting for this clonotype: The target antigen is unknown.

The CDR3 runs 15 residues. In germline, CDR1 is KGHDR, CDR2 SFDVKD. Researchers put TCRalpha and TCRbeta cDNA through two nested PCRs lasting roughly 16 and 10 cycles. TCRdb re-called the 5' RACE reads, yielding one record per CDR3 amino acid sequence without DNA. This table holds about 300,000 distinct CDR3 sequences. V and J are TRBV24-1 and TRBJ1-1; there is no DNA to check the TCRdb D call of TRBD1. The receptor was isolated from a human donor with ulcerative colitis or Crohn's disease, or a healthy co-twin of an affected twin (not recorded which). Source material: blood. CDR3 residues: CATSDGTGVNTEAFF.